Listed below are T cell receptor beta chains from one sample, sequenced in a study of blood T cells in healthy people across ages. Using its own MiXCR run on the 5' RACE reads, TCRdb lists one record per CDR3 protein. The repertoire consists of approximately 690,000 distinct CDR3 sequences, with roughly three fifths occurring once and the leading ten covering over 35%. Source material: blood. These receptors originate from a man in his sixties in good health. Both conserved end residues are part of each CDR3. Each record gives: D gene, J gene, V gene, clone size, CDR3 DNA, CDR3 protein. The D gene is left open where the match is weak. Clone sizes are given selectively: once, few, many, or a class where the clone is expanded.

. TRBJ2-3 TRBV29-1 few TGCAGCGTTGAAAAAGGGGACCACACAGATACGCAGTATTTT CSVEKGDHTDTQYF
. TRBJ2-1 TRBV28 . TGTGCCAGCAGGGAGGGGCCCACCAATGAGCAGTTCTTC CASREGPTNEQFF
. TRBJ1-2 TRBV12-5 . TGTGCTAGTGGTTTGGACCGACAGTACTACTATGGCTGCACCTTC CASGLDRQYYYGCTF
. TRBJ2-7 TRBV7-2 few TGTGCCAGCAGCTTAATGGCCGCACACAATGAGCAGTACTTC CASSLMAAHNEQYF
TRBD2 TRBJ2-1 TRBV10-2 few TGCGCCAGCAGTGAGAGAAGCGGGGGGGCCGGAGATGAGCAGTTCTTC CASSERSGGAGDEQFF
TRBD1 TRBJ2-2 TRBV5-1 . TGCGCCAGCAGCTTGGCCCGGGACAGACCCCCTTCCGGGGAGCTGTTTTTT CASSLARDRPPSGELFF
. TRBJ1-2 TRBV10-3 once TGTGCCATCAGTGAGTCGACCGGGGCCGGTAACTATGGCTACACCTTC CAISESTGAGNYGYTF
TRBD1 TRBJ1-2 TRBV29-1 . TGCAGCGTTTGGGACAGGGGGAGGCCCTATGGCTACACCTTC CSVWDRGRPYGYTF
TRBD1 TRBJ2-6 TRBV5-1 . TGCGCCAGCAGAGAGGGACAGTCCGTCTCTGGGGCCAACGTCCTGACTTTC CASREGQSVSGANVLTF
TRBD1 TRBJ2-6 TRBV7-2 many TGTGCCAGCAGCTTGCAGACAGGGGGCCTCTCTGGGGCCAACGTCCTGACTTTC CASSLQTGGLSGANVLTF
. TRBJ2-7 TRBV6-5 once TGTGCCAGCAGTTACTCGATACGAGGGGGACTCTACGAGCAGTACTTC CASSYSIRGGLYEQYF
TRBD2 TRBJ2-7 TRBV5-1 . TGCGCCAGCAGCTCTTCGACTAGCGGGGGGCCCTACGAGCAGTACTTC CASSSSTSGGPYEQYF
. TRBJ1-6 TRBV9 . TGTGCCAGCAGCGTAGTTTCAGGGTCTTCACCCCTCCACTTT CASSVVSGSSPLHF
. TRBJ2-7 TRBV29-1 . TGCAGCGTCTCATTAGGGCCACCACTTACCCCCTACGAGCAGTACTTC CSVSLGPPLTPYEQYF
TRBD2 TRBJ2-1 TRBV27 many TGTGCCAGCAGTGCGACTAGCGCCGGTGAGCAGTTCTTC CASSATSAGEQFF
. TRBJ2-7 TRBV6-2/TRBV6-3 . TGTGCCAGCAGGAAGGGAGGCCGGGGCTCCTACGAGCAGTACTTC CASRKGGRGSYEQYF
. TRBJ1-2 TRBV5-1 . TGCGCCAGCAGCTTAGAGGGAGGGAATGGCTACACCTTC CASSLEGGNGYTF
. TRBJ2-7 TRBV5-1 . TGCGCCAGCAGCTTGGCAGGACCCTCCTCCTACGAGCAGTACTTC CASSLAGPSSYEQYF
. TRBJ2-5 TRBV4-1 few TGCGCCAGCAGCACCCTACGTACCGACTTTCAAGAGACCCAGTACTTC CASSTLRTDFQETQYF
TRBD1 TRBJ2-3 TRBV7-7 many TGTGCCAGCAGCTTAGACAGGGGATCGACAGATACGCAGTATTTT CASSLDRGSTDTQYF
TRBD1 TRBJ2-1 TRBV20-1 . TGCAGTGCTACTACGGGACAGTACAATGAGCAGTTCTTC CSATTGQYNEQFF
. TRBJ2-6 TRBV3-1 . TGTGCCAGCAGCCAACAACCAGCAGGTGACCTACCGACTTTC CASSQQPAGDLPTF
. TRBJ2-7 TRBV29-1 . TGCAGCGGCACGCGGGACACCTACGAGCAGTACTTC CSGTRDTYEQYF